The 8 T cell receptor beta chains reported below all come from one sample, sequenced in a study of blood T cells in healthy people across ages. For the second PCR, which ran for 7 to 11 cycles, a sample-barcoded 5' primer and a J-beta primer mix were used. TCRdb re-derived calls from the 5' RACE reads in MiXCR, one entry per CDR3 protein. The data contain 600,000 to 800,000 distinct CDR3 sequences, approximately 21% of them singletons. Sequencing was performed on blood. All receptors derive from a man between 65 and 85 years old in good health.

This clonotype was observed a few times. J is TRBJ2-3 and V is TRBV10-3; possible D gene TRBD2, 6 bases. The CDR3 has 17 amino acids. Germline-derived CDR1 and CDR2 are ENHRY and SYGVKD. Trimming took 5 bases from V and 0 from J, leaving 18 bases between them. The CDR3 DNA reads TGTGCCATCAGTAAACGCCGGGACTTGGCTAGCACAGATACGCAGTATTTT. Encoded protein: CAISKRRDLASTDTQYF.

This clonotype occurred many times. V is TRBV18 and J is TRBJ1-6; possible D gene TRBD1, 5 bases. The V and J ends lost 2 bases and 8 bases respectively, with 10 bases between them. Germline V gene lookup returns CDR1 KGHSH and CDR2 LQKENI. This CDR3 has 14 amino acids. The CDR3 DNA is TGTGCCAGCTCACCAGGGGGAGTTGATTCACCCCTCCACTTT. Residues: CASSPGGVDSPLHF.

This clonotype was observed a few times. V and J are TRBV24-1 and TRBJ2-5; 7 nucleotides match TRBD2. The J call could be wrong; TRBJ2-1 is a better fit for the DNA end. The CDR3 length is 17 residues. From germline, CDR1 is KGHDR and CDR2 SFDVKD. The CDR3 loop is CATSEGGVGVRGSEQFF. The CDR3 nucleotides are TGTGCCACCAGTGAGGGGGGGGTGGGTGTGCGTGGCTCTGAGCAGTTCTTC.

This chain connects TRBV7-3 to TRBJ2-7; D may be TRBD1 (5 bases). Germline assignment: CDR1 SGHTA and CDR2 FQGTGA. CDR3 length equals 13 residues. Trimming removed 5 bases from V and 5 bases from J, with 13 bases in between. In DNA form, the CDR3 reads TGTGCCAGCAGCCTGGGGCCCGTCGACGAGCAGTACTTC. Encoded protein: CASSLGPVDEQYF.

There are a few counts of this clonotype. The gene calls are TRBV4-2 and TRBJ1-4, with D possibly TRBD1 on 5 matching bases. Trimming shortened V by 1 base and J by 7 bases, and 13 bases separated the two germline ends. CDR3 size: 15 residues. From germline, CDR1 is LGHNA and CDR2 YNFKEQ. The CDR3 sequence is CASSQASGGAEKLFF. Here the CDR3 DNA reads TGTGCCAGCAGCCAAGCGTCAGGAGGGGCTGAAAAACTGTTTTTT.

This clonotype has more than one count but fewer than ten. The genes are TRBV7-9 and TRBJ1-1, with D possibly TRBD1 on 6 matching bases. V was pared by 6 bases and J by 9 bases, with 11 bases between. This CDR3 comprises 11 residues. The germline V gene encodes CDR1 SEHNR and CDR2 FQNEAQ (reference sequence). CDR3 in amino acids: CASSSTGQAFF. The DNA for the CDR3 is TGTGCCAGCAGTTCGACAGGCCAAGCTTTCTTT.

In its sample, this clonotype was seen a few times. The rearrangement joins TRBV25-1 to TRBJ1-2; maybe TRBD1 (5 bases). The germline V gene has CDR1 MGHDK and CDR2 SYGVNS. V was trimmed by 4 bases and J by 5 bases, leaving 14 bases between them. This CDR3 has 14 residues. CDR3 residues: CASSAPGAGYGYTF. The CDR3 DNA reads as TGTGCCAGCAGTGCCCCTGGGGCGGGTTATGGCTACACCTTC.

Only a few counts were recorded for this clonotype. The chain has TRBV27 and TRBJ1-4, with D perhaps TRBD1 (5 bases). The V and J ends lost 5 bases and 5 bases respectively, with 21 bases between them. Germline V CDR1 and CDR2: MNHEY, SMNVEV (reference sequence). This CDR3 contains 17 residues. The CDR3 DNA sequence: TGTGCCAGCAGTAGGGGAGGGCGACGGATTCCCAATGAAAAACTGTTTTTT. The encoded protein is CASSRGGRRIPNEKLFF.